The rows below give T cell receptor beta chains drawn from one sample of a study of shared clonotypes between healthy human individuals. Clones were read by immunoSEQ multiplex PCR, and TCRdb kept only the in-frame ones, dropping some. The repertoire holds around 2,000,000 clones, with just under 95% as singletons. Sequenced sample: naive CD8+ T cells sorted from blood. Receptors were obtained from a man aged 18 to 30 in good health. The CDR3 runs from the conserved cysteine through the conserved F or W. Fields, in order: J gene, D gene, clone size, V gene, CDR3 DNA, CDR3 protein. A D gene is named only where the DNA matches it firmly. Size is stated for part of the rows, as once, few or many counts, or as a class when the clone is expanded.

J: TRBJ2-7; D: TRBD1; size: .; V: TRBV5-4; DNA: TGTGCCAGCACCTCATGGACAGGGGATGGCGAGCAGTACTTC; CDR3: CASTSWTGDGEQYF
J: TRBJ2-7; D: TRBD1; size: .; V: TRBV19; DNA: TGTGCCAGTAGCTCCGGGACAGGGGACTACGAGCAGTACTTC; CDR3: CASSSGTGDYEQYF
J: TRBJ2-2; D: .; size: .; V: TRBV10-1; DNA: TGCGCCAGCAGTGATCACTTGGGACTCCGCGGGGAGCTGTTTTTT; CDR3: CASSDHLGLRGELFF
J: TRBJ1-1; D: TRBD1; size: few; V: TRBV6-5; DNA: TGTGCCAGCAGTTACAACTACAGGGGGCTCGTCACTGAAGCTTTCTTT; CDR3: CASSYNYRGLVTEAFF
J: TRBJ2-3; D: .; size: .; V: TRBV25-1; DNA: TGTGCCAGCAGTGCCCTGGGAAGCACAGATACGCAGTATTTT; CDR3: CASSALGSTDTQYF
J: TRBJ2-5; D: TRBD1; size: .; V: TRBV11-2; DNA: TGTGCCAGCAGCTTAGCACAGGGGGCCGAGACCCAGTACTTC; CDR3: CASSLAQGAETQYF
J: TRBJ1-5; D: TRBD1; size: .; V: TRBV6-5; DNA: TGTGCCAGCAGCCTCACAGGGGGCAATCAGCCCCAGCATTTT; CDR3: CASSLTGGNQPQHF
J: TRBJ2-3; D: .; size: .; V: TRBV27; DNA: TGTGCCAGCTCCCCGTCGGGTACAGACACAGATACGCAGTATTTT; CDR3: CASSPSGTDTDTQYF
J: TRBJ2-7; D: .; size: .; V: TRBV6-6; DNA: TGTGCCAGCAGTTACTGGACAGACGGTTCCTACGAGCAGTACTTC; CDR3: CASSYWTDGSYEQYF
J: TRBJ1-2; D: TRBD1; size: once; V: TRBV29-1; DNA: TGCAGCGTTGACGGACAGGGGGCAGGGTATGGCTACACCTTC; CDR3: CSVDGQGAGYGYTF
J: TRBJ2-7; D: .; size: .; V: TRBV4-1; DNA: TGCGCCAGCAGCCTGAATCAGGGAACCCCGGTAGGCGAGCAGTACTTC; CDR3: CASSLNQGTPVGEQYF
J: TRBJ2-3; D: TRBD1; size: .; V: TRBV5-1; DNA: TGCGCCAGCACCGAATTACCCGATTTTAACAGGGGAGAAGATACGCAGTATTTT; CDR3: CASTELPDFNRGEDTQYF
J: TRBJ2-7; D: TRBD2; size: .; V: TRBV10-3; DNA: TGTGCCATCAGTGAGATGAGCGGGGCCGCCTACGAGCAGTACTTC; CDR3: CAISEMSGAAYEQYF
J: TRBJ1-1; D: TRBD1; size: .; V: TRBV6-5; DNA: TGTGCCAGCAGGGGGAGGACAGGCGTGGACGCTGAAGCTTTCTTT; CDR3: CASRGRTGVDAEAFF
J: TRBJ1-3; D: .; size: .; V: TRBV9; DNA: TGTGCCAGCAGCCCTCAAGGCGCCCCAGGAAACACCATATATTTT; CDR3: CASSPQGAPGNTIYF
J: TRBJ1-1; D: .; size: .; V: TRBV29-1; DNA: TGCAGCGTTCCCGGGGGGAGTGAAGCTTTCTTT; CDR3: CSVPGGSEAFF
J: TRBJ2-1; D: .; size: .; V: TRBV11-2; DNA: TGTGCCAGCAGCCTGAGTTCCTACAATGAGCAGTTCTTC; CDR3: CASSLSSYNEQFF
J: TRBJ2-7; D: .; size: .; V: TRBV13; DNA: TGTGCCAGCAGCTTAGAGGCGGCAAGTGAGCAGTACTTC; CDR3: CASSLEAASEQYF
J: TRBJ1-5; D: .; size: once; V: TRBV25-1; DNA: TGTGCCAGCAGCGAGAGTGGGATTCAGCCCCAGCATTTT; CDR3: CASSESGIQPQHF
J: TRBJ1-1; D: .; size: .; V: TRBV5-8; DNA: TGTGCCAGCAGCTCGACATGGAACACTGAAGCTTTCTTT; CDR3: CASSSTWNTEAFF
J: TRBJ2-7; D: TRBD2; size: .; V: TRBV13; DNA: TGTGCCAGCAGCTTAGGACTAGCGGGCGAGCAGTACTTC; CDR3: CASSLGLAGEQYF
J: TRBJ1-2; D: .; size: .; V: TRBV9; DNA: TGTGCCAGCAGCACCCTGGCTGGCTACACCTTC; CDR3: CASSTLAGYTF
J: TRBJ2-5; D: .; size: .; V: TRBV5-4; DNA: TGTGCCAGCAGCTTCCATGGGGGGAGTGAAGAGACCCAGTACTTC; CDR3: CASSFHGGSEETQYF
J: TRBJ1-5; D: .; size: .; V: TRBV28; DNA: TGTGCCAGCAGCCCGGACGTAAATCAGCCCCAGCATTTT; CDR3: CASSPDVNQPQHF
J: TRBJ2-7; D: TRBD1; size: .; V: TRBV15; DNA: TGTGCCACCAGCAGAGTGGGCATTGAACAGGGGACCCCCTACGAGCAGTACTTC; CDR3: CATSRVGIEQGTPYEQYF
J: TRBJ2-1; D: .; size: .; V: TRBV6-4; DNA: TGTGCCAGCAGTGAGGTAGGGGGGTTGTCCTACAATGAGCAGTTCTTC; CDR3: CASSEVGGLSYNEQFF
J: TRBJ2-7; D: TRBD1; size: .; V: TRBV7-9; DNA: TGTGCCAGCAGCAACCGGGACAGGACCCCTCCCTACGAGCAGTACTTC; CDR3: CASSNRDRTPPYEQYF
J: TRBJ2-1; D: TRBD2; size: .; V: TRBV5-6; DNA: TGTGCCAGCAGCTTCGGGAGGTACAATGAGCAGTTCTTC; CDR3: CASSFGRYNEQFF
J: TRBJ1-1; D: .; size: .; V: TRBV7-3; DNA: TGTGCCAGCAGCTTTATGTGGGACACTGAAGCTTTCTTT; CDR3: CASSFMWDTEAFF
J: TRBJ2-7; D: TRBD1; size: .; V: TRBV6-6; DNA: TGTGCCAGCAGTTACACCTCCGGGACAGGGGGTGAGCAGTACTTC; CDR3: CASSYTSGTGGEQYF
J: TRBJ1-4; D: .; size: .; V: TRBV27; DNA: TGTGCCAGCAGTAAAACCGGGTGGGGGGGTGAAAAACTGTTTTTT; CDR3: CASSKTGWGGEKLFF
J: TRBJ1-2; D: .; size: .; V: TRBV28; DNA: TGTGCCAGCAGGCCTCAGGGAAACTATGGCTACACCTTC; CDR3: CASRPQGNYGYTF
J: TRBJ1-2; D: .; size: .; V: TRBV6-1; DNA: TGTGCCAGCACCTTTTTCAAGGATGGCTACACCTTC; CDR3: CASTFFKDGYTF